The clone carrying this TCR beta chain has just a few counts. Primed by a sample-barcoded 5' primer and a J-beta primer mix, a second PCR proceeded for 7 to 11 cycles. TCRdb re-derived calls from the 5' RACE reads in MiXCR, one entry per CDR3 protein. There are 730,000 or so distinct CDR3 sequences in the sample; roughly 43% occur only once, and approximately 31% lies in the top ten. Per sample, at least 5 micrograms of total RNA were extracted. This specimen comes from a study of blood T cells in healthy people across ages. The V and J ends lost 5 bases and 4 bases, in that order; junction bases with no gene match: 11. There are 14 residues in the CDR3. In germline, CDR1 is DFQATT, CDR2 SNEGSKA (reference sequence).

The TCR was taken from a man older than 75 in good health. The sample comprised blood. The chain couples TRBV20-1 to TRBJ2-7; 7 nucleotides agree with TRBD1. The CDR3 sequence is CSARPGTVRYEQYF. CDR3 bases: TGCAGTGCTCGACCCGGGACAGTGAGGTACGAGCAGTACTTC.